This T cell receptor beta chain was obtained from a study of T-cell memory formation after mild COVID-19. In the study overall: TCR clusters showed largely donor specificity.

TCRdb used MiXCR to reprocess the 5' RACE reads, holding one entry per CDR3 protein. Among roughly 500,000 distinct CDR3 sequences listed, roughly 22% were seen once. This clonotype was seen more than once but under ten times. The CDR3 has 14 amino acids. CDR1 is DFQATT and CDR2 is SNEGSKA in the germline V gene (reference sequence). Germline trimming cut 6 bases from V and 7 bases from J; bases unmatched to any gene: 12. Input material: PBMCs or a T cell subset sorted from them (not recorded which). The chain carries TRBV20-1 and TRBJ2-1, with 7 bases matching TRBD2. The sequence was collected from an adult woman who had mild COVID-19 (a few samples of this study predate the infection). Cell type and time point are not known. The CDR3 protein is CSASASGPGNEQFF. The DNA of the CDR3 is TGCAGTGCGTCGGCTAGCGGTCCCGGGAATGAGCAGTTCTTC.